Listed below are T cell receptor beta chains from one sample, sequenced in a study of control samples from healthy donors and cancer patients. This table comes from immunoSEQ multiplex PCR, and its TCRdb copy is limited to in-frame clones, with some not included. In the table there are 150,000 to 200,000 clones, over 85% of which are singletons. The sequenced sample was blood. Receptor source: a man aged 30 to 39 in good health. The conserved cysteine and the conserved F or W are not part of the CDR3 here. Each record gives: V gene, D gene, CDR3 protein. A D gene is named only where the DNA matches it firmly.

TRBV7-9	NA	ASSLVAGDAEAF
TRBV27	TRBD1	ASSGDRAGQPQH
TRBV2	TRBD2	ASSVHGLAGVGETQY
TRBV19	TRBD2	ASSIAARAGPIWGSYNEQF
TRBV10-3	NA	AIKADTDTQY
TRBV5-1	TRBD1	ASSLVGTASYEQY
TRBV18	NA	ASSPPAGPSTDTQY
TRBV11-3	NA	ASSLGPGTEAF
TRBV19	NA	ASSTGPTTDEQY
TRBV19	NA	ASRAGPNSNQPQH
TRBV28	NA	ASSFGGLGNQPQH
TRBV24-1	TRBD1	ATSDLGDRVTGELF
TRBV9	NA	ASSVGTGVPMNTEAF
TRBV14	TRBD2	ASSQDGLAGRNEQF
TRBV5-4	NA	ASSPAGTMNTEAF
TRBV20-1	TRBD1	SASLLGTGGSPLH
TRBV4-1	TRBD1	ASSQDPGQIPTMQY
TRBV3-1/TRBV3-2	TRBD2	ASSQRLAGGTHEQF
TRBV19	NA	ASSMVFGQSYNQPQH
TRBV6-4	NA	ASSEDFSSYNEQF
TRBV27	NA	AGPTGGCYEQY
TRBV7-8	NA	ASSLARQETQY
TRBV29-1	NA	SGVGRETQY